Listed here are 23 T cell receptor beta chains from one sample, sequenced in a study of cytomegalovirus exposure and HLA in healthy donors. The PCR had 60 Vbeta and 13 Jbeta primers. Clones were read by immunoSEQ multiplex PCR, and TCRdb kept only the in-frame ones, dropping some. The data show roughly 73,000 clones, and the top ten clones hold 6.5% to 9.5%. Input material: PBMCs. The receptors come from a female donor in good health and CMV-seropositive.

V and J are TRBV27 and TRBJ2-7, with 11 positions matching TRBD1. This CDR3 has 18 amino acids. Per the germline V gene, CDR1 is MNHEY and CDR2 is SMNVEV (reference sequence). The junction had 13 bases not matched to a gene; V was cut back by 4 bases and J by 2 bases. The CDR3 coding sequence is TGTGCCAGCAGTTCGCGGACAGGGGGCTCAAAAGATACCTACGAGCAGTACTTC. Translation: CASSSRTGGSKDTYEQYF.

The chain is built from TRBV7-6 and TRBJ2-2, with 8 bases that match TRBD2. The CDR3 covers 15 residues. Trimming at V came to 6 bases and at J to 1 base, leaving 4 bases not matched to a gene. The germline CDR1 and CDR2 sequences are SGHVS and FNYEAQ. CDR3 amino acids: CASSLGLVNTGELFF. The CDR3 coding sequence is TGTGCCAGCAGTTTGGGACTAGTGAACACCGGGGAGCTGTTTTTT. The complete variable domain, with remaining parts taken from reference TRBV7-6 and TRBJ2-2, reads GAGVSQSPRYKVTKRGQDVALRCDPISGHVSLYWYRQALGQGPEFLTYFNYEAQQDKSGLPNDRFSAERPEGSISTLTIQRTEQRDSAMYRCASSLGLVNTGELFFGEGSRLTVL.

The V call is TRBV27, the J call TRBJ1-1, with 7 bases lining up with TRBD1. V shed 4 bases and J 1 base; nucleotides not matched to a gene: 0. CDR1 is MNHEY and CDR2 is SMNVEV in the germline V gene (reference sequence). The CDR3 has 13 residues. The chain's CDR3 is CASSWDRNTEAFF. DNA for the CDR3: TGTGCCAGCAGTTGGGACAGGAACACTGAAGCTTTCTTT.

This chain links TRBV6-4 with TRBJ2-2, with 10 bases lining up with TRBD2. The CDR3 is made up of 19 amino acids. V shed 1 base, J shed 4 bases, and the junction held 12 bases outside the gene matches. Germline CDR1 MRHNA, CDR2 SNTAGT. CDR3 sequence: CASSDFPALAGVRTGELFF. In DNA, the CDR3 is TGTGCCAGCAGTGACTTCCCGGCGCTAGCGGGAGTGCGCACCGGGGAGCTGTTTTTT.

The rearrangement uses TRBV2 and TRBJ2-1, with 7 bases fitting TRBD2. V lost 7 bases and J lost 15; bases outside the gene matches: 12. CDR3 length: 12 residues. Germline CDR1 reads SNHLY; CDR2 reads FYNNEI. DNA of the CDR3: TGTGCCAGCACCCCCCCAGGGAGGGTTTGGTTCTTC. Protein: CASTPPGRVWFF.

This chain connects TRBV2 to TRBJ2-7; 7 bases map to TRBD2. Trimming cost V 1 base and J 3 bases; bases outside gene matches: 3. The length of the CDR3 is 14 residues. Germline V gives CDR1 SNHLY, CDR2 FYNNEI. CDR3 coding DNA: TGTGCCAGCAGTGAAGTGGCTAGCGGCTACGAGCAGTACTTC. It specifies CASSEVASGYEQYF.

This chain joins TRBV5-6 and TRBJ1-2; no clear D gene. The CDR3 is made up of 14 amino acids. Germline V gene data show CDR1 as SGHDT and CDR2 as YYEEEE. Trimming stripped 2 bases from V and 4 bases from J, with 12 bases between. CDR3 nucleotides: TGTGCCAGCAGCTTTACAAACGCGGCCTATGGCTACACCTTC. Amino acids: CASSFTNAAYGYTF.

This sequence joins TRBV9 and TRBJ1-5; 7 positions match TRBD1. CDR1 is SGDLS, CDR2 YYNGEE, per germline. Trimming cost V 4 bases and J 1 base; bases outside gene matches: 5. The CDR3 sequence is 15 residues long. CDR3 loop: CASSPTGRSNQPQHF. In nucleotides, the CDR3 is TGTGCCAGCAGCCCGACAGGGAGGAGCAATCAGCCCCAGCATTTT. Complete variable domain (other parts from reference TRBV9 and TRBJ1-5): DSGVTQTPKHLITATGQRVTLRCSPRSGDLSVYWYQQSLDQGLQFLIQYYNGEERAKGNILERFSAQQFPDLHSELNLSSLELGDSALYFCASSPTGRSNQPQHFGDGTRLSIL.

The gene calls are TRBV5-4 and TRBJ1-1; a weak D match, TRBD1 (5 bases). The germline CDR1 and CDR2 sequences are SGHNT and YYREEE (reference sequence). This CDR3 has 17 amino acids. V lost 0 bases, J lost 1 base, and 16 bases lay in between. CDR3 amino acids: CASSLDLLRATNTEAFF. DNA for the CDR3: TGTGCCAGCAGCTTGGACCTTCTCAGGGCGACGAACACTGAAGCTTTCTTT.

The CDR3 region has the DNA TGTGCCAGCAGCCCTGGGATAGGGGGGGCTGAAGCTTTCTTT. Translation: CASSPGIGGAEAFF. V usage is TRBV5-4 and J usage is TRBJ1-1; maybe TRBD1 (6 bases). With 4 bases removed from V and 6 bases from J, the gap between germline ends came to 16 bases. CDR1 is SGHNT and CDR2 is YYREEE in the germline V gene (reference sequence). The CDR3 has 14 residues.

The chain employs TRBV5-6 and TRBJ2-7; possibly TRBD2 for D (6 bases). Germline lookup yields CDR1 SGHDT and CDR2 YYEEEE. V was trimmed by 5 bases and J by 2 bases, leaving 14 bases between them. CDR3 length: 14 residues. CDR3 nucleotides: TGTGCCAGCAGTCCCGACGGACTAACCTACGAGCAGTACTTC. Translation gives CASSPDGLTYEQYF.

The chain is built from TRBV7-3 and TRBJ2-3; D is undetermined. Germline values: CDR1 SGHTA, CDR2 FQGTGA. Between the trimmed V and J ends, which lost 5 bases and 4 bases, there was a span of 13 bases. CDR3 length equals 14 residues. The CDR3, as DNA: TGTGCCAGCAGCCCCGTATCAAGCCCAGATACGCAGTATTTT. Translation gives CASSPVSSPDTQYF.

This chain connects TRBV25-1 to TRBJ1-5, with 7 bases identical to TRBD1. CDR1 is MGHDK, CDR2 SYGVNS, per germline. The CDR3 has 14 residues. J gave up 2 bases and V 6 bases, and 4 bases lay outside the gene matches. CDR3 amino acids: CASSLGQGNQPQHF. The CDR3 DNA is TGTGCCAGCAGCCTAGGACAGGGCAATCAGCCCCAGCATTTT. Drawing the rest from reference TRBV25-1 and TRBJ1-5, the complete variable domain is EADIYQTPRYLVIGTGKKITLECSQTMGHDKMYWYQQDPGMELHLIHYSYGVNSTEKGDLSSESTVSRIRTEHFPLTLESARPSHTSQYLCASSLGQGNQPQHFGDGTRLSIL.

This rearrangement joins TRBV6-5 to TRBJ1-1; 8 bases agree with TRBD1. V shed 1 base and J 7 bases; nucleotides not matched to a gene: 5. There are 14 residues in the CDR3. Germline CDR1 reads MNHEY; CDR2 reads SVGAGI. The CDR3 bases are TGTGCCAGCAGTTACTATAGACAGGGGTTTGAAGCTTTCTTT. The encoded protein is CASSYYRQGFEAFF.

This chain links TRBV15 with TRBJ1-2; possible D gene TRBD1, 6 bases. Trimming stripped 0 bases from V and 4 bases from J, with 24 bases between. The CDR3 has 19 residues. Germline-derived CDR1 and CDR2 are LNHNV and YYDKDF (reference sequence). The CDR3 bases are TGTGCCACCAGCAGAGAAGGCTGGGGGCTCACTTCAGATTCCTATGGCTACACCTTC. It encodes CATSREGWGLTSDSYGYTF.

The chain uses TRBV6-6 and TRBJ2-7, with D possibly matching TRBD2 (6 bases). The V gene lost 4 bases and the J gene lost 6 bases, with 19 bases spanning the gap. The length of the CDR3 is 15 residues. Per germline, CDR1 MNHNY and CDR2 SVGAGI (reference sequence). CDR3 sequence: CASSSHGLDGGEQYF. Here the CDR3 DNA reads TGTGCCAGCAGTTCCCACGGACTGGACGGGGGCGAGCAGTACTTC.

The chain is built from TRBV5-1 and TRBJ2-1; TRBD2 might be the D (6 bases). The ends were cut back, 5 bases at V and 3 bases at J, with 6 bases in the middle. Germline CDR1 is SGHRS and CDR2 is YFSETQ. The CDR3 covers 12 residues. In DNA form, the CDR3 reads TGCGCCAGCAGGGGGGGCTACAATGAGCAGTTCTTC. Translation: CASRGGYNEQFF.

The chain combines TRBV6-5 with TRBJ2-5; 9 nucleotides align to TRBD2. The length of the CDR3 is 16 residues. The germline V gene has CDR1 MNHEY and CDR2 SVGAGI. The V segment lost 3 bases and the J segment 5 bases; nucleotides outside the gene matches: 10. The CDR3 DNA is TGTGCCAGCAGTTATCGGTCGGGGGCGGGAGGGGAGACCCAGTACTTC. It encodes CASSYRSGAGGETQYF.

CDR3 sequence reads: CASSLDRVLDEQYF. The CDR3 DNA reads as TGTGCCAGCAGCTTGGATCGCGTCCTCGACGAGCAGTACTTC. The chain carries TRBV5-8 and TRBJ2-7, with unresolved D. Trimming stripped 0 bases from V and 5 bases from J, with 12 bases between. The CDR3 sequence is 14 residues long. Per the germline V gene, CDR1 is SGHTS and CDR2 is YDEGEE.

The chain couples TRBV14 to TRBJ1-2; D unclear. Trimming left V 4 bases short and J 4 bases short, with 10 bases between. The CDR3 sequence is 13 residues long. In germline, CDR1 is SGHDN, CDR2 FVKESK. The CDR3 here is CASSRQEGYGYTF. The CDR3 DNA follows: TGTGCCAGCAGCCGTCAGGAGGGCTATGGCTACACCTTC.

This chain links TRBV5-1 with TRBJ2-2; D might be TRBD1 (6 bases). Trimming cost V 0 bases and J 5 bases, with 11 bases left between them. Germline V lookup: CDR1 SGHRS, CDR2 YFSETQ. The CDR3 has 15 residues. This CDR3 is CASSLAAGATGELFF. Written as DNA, the CDR3 is TGCGCCAGCAGCTTGGCCGCAGGGGCTACCGGGGAGCTGTTTTTT. Full variable domain (outside the CDR3, taken from reference TRBV5-1 and TRBJ2-2): KAGVTQTPRYLIKTRGQQVTLSCSPISGHRSVSWYQQTPGQGLQFLFEYFSETQRNKGNFPGRFSGRQFSNSRSEMNVSTLELGDSALYLCASSLAAGATGELFFGEGSRLTVL.

The rearrangement uses TRBV25-1 and TRBJ1-1; no clear D. V gave up 2 bases and J gave up 0 bases, with 4 bases separating them. CDR1 MGHDK and CDR2 SYGVNS come from the germline V gene. This CDR3 contains 13 residues. This CDR3 reads CASSEIVNTEAFF. CDR3 bases: TGTGCCAGCAGTGAAATAGTGAACACTGAAGCTTTCTTT.

V gene TRBV5-4 combines with J gene TRBJ2-5; tentative D call: TRBD2 (7 bases). Germline V gene lookup returns CDR1 SGHNT and CDR2 YYREEE (reference sequence). The CDR3 runs 14 residues. Trimming took 4 bases from V and 5 from J, leaving 15 bases between them. The CDR3 sequence is CASSAGGGRETQYF. CDR3 DNA sequence: TGTGCCAGCAGCGCGGGCGGGGGCCGGGAGACCCAGTACTTC.